This TCR beta chain is drawn from a study of T cell clusters in autoimmune cytopenias. Multiplex touch-down PCR amplified TRB using TRB-A and TRB-B pools in one tube. TCRdb re-called the multiplex PCR reads and shows each CDR3 protein once, DNA omitted. This repertoire includes 6,000 to 6,500 distinct CDR3 sequences. Some 38,000 genome equivalents of blood DNA were amplified for TRB. Germline V gives CDR1 MNHEY, CDR2 SMNVEV (reference sequence). CDR3 length equals 15 residues. These data were likewise used in another study, on T cell repertoires in aging, cancer and after chemotherapy.

The sequenced sample was peripheral blood. The clonotype comes from a human donor in good health. V usage is TRBV27 and J usage is TRBJ2-7; TCRdb proposes TRBD1, but this gene call is untestable without DNA. The chain's CDR3 is CASSQNLGVRYEQYF.